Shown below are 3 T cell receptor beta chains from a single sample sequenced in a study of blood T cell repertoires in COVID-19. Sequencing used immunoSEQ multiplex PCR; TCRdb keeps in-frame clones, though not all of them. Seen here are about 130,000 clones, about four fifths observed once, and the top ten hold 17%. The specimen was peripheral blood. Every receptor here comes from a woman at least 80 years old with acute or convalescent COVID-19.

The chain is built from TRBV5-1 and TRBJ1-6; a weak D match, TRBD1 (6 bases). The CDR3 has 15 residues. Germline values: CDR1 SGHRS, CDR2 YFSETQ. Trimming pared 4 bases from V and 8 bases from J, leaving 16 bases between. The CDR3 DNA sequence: TGCGCCAGCAGCCCCGAAGGGGGTAAAGATTCACCCCTCCACTTT. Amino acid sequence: CASSPEGGKDSPLHF.

CDR3 bases: TGTGCCAGCAGCCCGACAGTCTCTGGAAACACCATATATTTT. Amino acids: CASSPTVSGNTIYF. This chain joins TRBV6-5 and TRBJ1-3; the D gene is possibly TRBD1 (5 bases). With 6 bases removed from V and 0 bases from J, the gap between germline ends came to 9 bases. CDR3 size: 14 residues. The germline CDR1 and CDR2 sequences are MNHEY and SVGAGI.

CDR3 sequence: CASSLGSSLTEQFF. For the CDR3, the DNA is TGTGCCAGCAGCTTAGGTTCTAGCTTGACTGAGCAGTTCTTC. The V call is TRBV11-2, the J call TRBJ2-1; a possible D gene is TRBD2 (5 bases). Germline loops: CDR1 SGHAT, CDR2 FQNNGV. The germline V and J ends were trimmed by 1 base and 9 bases, with 13 bases remaining between them. CDR3 length: 14 amino acids.